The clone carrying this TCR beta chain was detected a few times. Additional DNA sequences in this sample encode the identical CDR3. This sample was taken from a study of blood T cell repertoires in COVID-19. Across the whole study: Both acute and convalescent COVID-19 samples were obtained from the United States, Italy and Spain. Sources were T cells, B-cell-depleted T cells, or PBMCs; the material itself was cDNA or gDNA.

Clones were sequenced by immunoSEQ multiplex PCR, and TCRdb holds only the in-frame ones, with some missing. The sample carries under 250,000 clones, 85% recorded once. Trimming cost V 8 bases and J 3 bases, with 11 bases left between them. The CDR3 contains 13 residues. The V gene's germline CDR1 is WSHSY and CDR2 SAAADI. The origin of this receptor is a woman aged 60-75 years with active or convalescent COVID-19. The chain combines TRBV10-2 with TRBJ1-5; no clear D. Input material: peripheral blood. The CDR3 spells CASRGRDNQPQHF. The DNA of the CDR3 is TGCGCCAGCCGTGGGAGGGACAATCAGCCCCAGCATTTT.